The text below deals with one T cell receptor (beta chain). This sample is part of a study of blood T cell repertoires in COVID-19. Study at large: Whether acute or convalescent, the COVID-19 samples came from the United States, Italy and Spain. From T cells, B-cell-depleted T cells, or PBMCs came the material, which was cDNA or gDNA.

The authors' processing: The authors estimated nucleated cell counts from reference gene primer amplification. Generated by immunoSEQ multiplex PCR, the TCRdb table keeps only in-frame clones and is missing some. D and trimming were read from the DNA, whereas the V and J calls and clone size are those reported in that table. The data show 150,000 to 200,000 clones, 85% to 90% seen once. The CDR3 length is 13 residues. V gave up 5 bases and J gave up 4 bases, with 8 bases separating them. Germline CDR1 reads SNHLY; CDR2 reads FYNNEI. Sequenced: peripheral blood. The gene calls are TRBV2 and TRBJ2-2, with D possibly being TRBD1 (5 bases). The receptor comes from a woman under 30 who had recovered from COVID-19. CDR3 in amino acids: CASSPDSTGELFF. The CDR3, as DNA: TGTGCCAGCAGTCCAGACAGCACCGGGGAGCTGTTTTTT. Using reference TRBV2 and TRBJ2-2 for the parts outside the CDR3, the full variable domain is EPEVTQTPSHQVTQMGQEVILRCVPISNHLYFYWYRQILGQKVEFLVSFYNNEISEKSEIFDDQFSVERPDGSNFTLKIRSTKLEDSAMYFCASSPDSTGELFFGEGSRLTVL.